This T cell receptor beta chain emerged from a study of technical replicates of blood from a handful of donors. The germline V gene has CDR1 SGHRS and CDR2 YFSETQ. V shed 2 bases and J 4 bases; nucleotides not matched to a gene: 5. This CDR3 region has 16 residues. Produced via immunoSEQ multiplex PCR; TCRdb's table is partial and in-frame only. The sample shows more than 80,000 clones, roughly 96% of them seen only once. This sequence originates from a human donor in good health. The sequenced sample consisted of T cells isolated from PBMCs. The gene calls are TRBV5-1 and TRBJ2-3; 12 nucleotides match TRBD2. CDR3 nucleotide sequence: TGCGCCAGCAGCTTCTTACTAGCGGGAGGCCCAGATACGCAGTATTTT. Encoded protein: CASSFLLAGGPDTQYF.